The T cell receptor (beta chain) under discussion was sequenced for a study of T cell repertoires in cytomegalovirus infection. Study-wide background: From public TCR beta signatures came an indication of both CMV infection and matching HLA type. Whole-study findings and limits: Cumulative frequency of public TCR beta families picked out carriers of CMV plus the relevant HLA. HLA-C-restricted CMV-specific TCR beta clonotypes were dominant in the ex vivo response.

The CDR3 is 14 residues long. The V and J ends lost 10 bases and 4 bases, in that order; junction bases with no gene match: 6. Germline values: CDR1 ENHRY, CDR2 SYGVKD. This clonotype was counted at least ten times. Its specificity is not known. TCRdb fed the reads into MiXCR, producing one record per CDR3 protein. The repertoire includes about 310,000 distinct CDR3 sequences, around a sixth of them detected once, and about 11% sits in the top ten. Sequenced input: PBMCs. The clonotype originates from a human donor in good health (CMV status not recorded). Some clones in this sample may be carry-over from other donors' samples. The chain uses TRBV10-3 and TRBJ2-1; TRBD2 agrees at 11 bases. The CDR3 is CATSTSGEYNEQFF. CDR3 nucleotides: TGTGCCACCTCGACTAGCGGGGAGTACAATGAGCAGTTCTTC.